This section outlines one TCR beta chain sequence together with its context. Its matching antigen is unknown. TCRdb's copy holds only in-frame clones and misses some; the assay was immunoSEQ multiplex PCR. The table includes roughly 100,000 clones, 80% to 90% detected once. This specimen belongs to a study of T cell responses to AZD1222 COVID-19 vaccine. Study-wide findings and caveats: White British people made up most donors, females outnumbered males, and clonal diversity was possibly underestimated.

Germline CDR1 and CDR2: SGHRS and YFSETQ. V gave up 3 bases and J gave up 6 bases, with 16 bases separating them. The CDR3 extends over 16 amino acids. The V call is TRBV5-1, the J call TRBJ1-6; D gene unclear. This specimen consisted of peripheral blood, obtained on day 0 of AZD1222 vaccination. The sequence derives from an adult in good health. CDR3: CASSSRQAGANSPLHF. The CDR3 region has the DNA TGCGCCAGCAGCTCCCGCCAGGCAGGAGCTAATTCACCCCTCCACTTT.